The clone carrying this TCR beta chain was seen only a few times. Its matching antigen is unknown. This sample was included in a study of T-cell memory formation after mild COVID-19. Losses at the gene ends were 5 bases for V and 6 bases for J; bases not matched to a gene: 2. CDR3 length equals 12 residues. From germline, CDR1 is MDHEN and CDR2 SYDVKM. Using its own MiXCR run on the 5' RACE reads, TCRdb lists one record per CDR3 protein. This table holds 150,000 to 200,000 distinct CDR3 sequences, around 10% found once. Study conclusions and caveats: Several responding clones turned up in pre-infection memory, indicating that cross-reactive memory may have taken part. CD4+ contracting clones were mainly CM and EM; CD8+ ones, EMRA. Clones that contracted from day 15 to 85 had balanced CD4/CD8; later expanders were CD4+ biased.

This chain connects TRBV28 to TRBJ2-7, with 9 bases aligning to TRBD1. Sequencing was carried out using PBMCs or a T cell subset sorted from them (not recorded which). This clonotype originated in a young man who had mild COVID-19 (a few samples of this study predate the infection). Cell type and time point are not known. CDR3 in amino acids: CASSMTGGEQYV. The CDR3 DNA reads as TGTGCCAGCAGTATGACAGGGGGCGAGCAGTACGTC.